The next 3 T cell receptor beta chains were all read from a single sample in a study of lymphopenia after photon versus proton radiotherapy. Some clones are missing from TCRdb's copy, which holds only in-frame ones; the method was immunoSEQ multiplex PCR. There are 53,000 or so clones in the sample; around 82% occur only once, and less than 35% lies in the top ten. The sample was peripheral blood, taken from a patient treated with photon-based radiotherapy. The receptors here all came from a man aged 50-60 years with gastric cancer.

CDR3 bases: TGTGCCAGCAGGGGACAGGGGGGGATGAACACTGAAGCTTTCTTT. Its protein product is CASRGQGGMNTEAFF. The rearrangement joins TRBV6-1 to TRBJ1-1, with 11 bases identical to TRBD1. The CDR3 sequence is 15 residues long. The V gene's germline CDR1 is MNHNS and CDR2 SASEGT. The trim removed 6 bases at V and 0 bases at J, leaving 3 bases unmatched.

This rearrangement joins TRBV30 to TRBJ2-1; 9 bases map to TRBD1. Germline V CDR1 and CDR2: GTSNPN, SVGIG (reference sequence). The CDR3 length is 15 residues. V lost 4 bases, J lost 1 base, and 5 bases stayed unmatched. CDR3 DNA sequence: TGTGCCTGGATGGGGGGACAGGGATCCTACAATGAGCAGTTCTTC. It yields the protein CAWMGGQGSYNEQFF.

This chain joins TRBV5-1 and TRBJ2-1; 15 bases are shared with TRBD2. The junction had 7 bases not matched to a gene; V was cut back by 0 bases and J by 0 bases. Looked up from germline, CDR1 is SGHRS and CDR2 is YFSETQ. This CDR3 region has 20 residues. The CDR3 DNA is TGCGCCAGCAGCTTGGTTCCGGGACTAGCGGGAGGTAGCTCCTACAATGAGCAGTTCTTC. This gives the protein CASSLVPGLAGGSSYNEQFF.